The source of this TCR beta chain is a study of T cell responses to AZD1222 COVID-19 vaccine. Regarding the study as a whole: Recipients of AZD1222 seropositive at baseline numbered only 6 or 7. Repertoire samples came only from after the peak T cell response.

Sequencing was performed with immunoSEQ multiplex PCR; in TCRdb, only in-frame clones are kept and a portion is missing. The sample consists of tens of thousands of clones, roughly 90% of them appearing once. The CDR3 is 14 residues long. Trimming stripped 5 bases from V and 5 bases from J, with 15 bases between. The germline V gene has CDR1 SGHVS and CDR2 FQNEAQ. On this clone itself: Its antigen is still unknown.

Material: peripheral blood, obtained on day 0 of AZD1222 vaccination. The receptor comes from an adult in good health. V and J are TRBV7-8 and TRBJ2-5; no firm D call. CDR3 DNA sequence: TGTGCCAGCAGCAAAACTTACGCCGGCGAGACCCAGTACTTC. It codes for CASSKTYAGETQYF.